This TCR beta chain was found in a study of T cell changes during pregnancy in multiple sclerosis. Only in-frame clones appear in the TCRdb table, and some are missing; sequencing was by immunoSEQ multiplex PCR. The sample has over 35,000 clones, about nine tenths seen once. Germline CDR1 SQVTM, CDR2 ANQGSEA. This CDR3 has 12 residues. V dropped 7 bases and J dropped 2; count of bases not matched to a gene: 5. This clone was seen once. This specimen consisted of CD4+ T cells from peripheral blood mononuclear cells, obtained in the third trimester of pregnancy. The chain is built from TRBV29-1 and TRBJ2-7; 7 nucleotides agree with TRBD2. The TCR originated in a female donor in good health, enrolled as a control in a pregnancy study. The CDR3 nucleotides read TGCAGCGCCGAGCGGGACCCCTACGAGCAGTACTTC. Its protein product is CSAERDPYEQYF.